This TCR beta chain is from a study of shared clonotypes between healthy human individuals. Regarding the study as a whole: Estimated richness values were generally larger in naive subsets than in memory subsets.

This CDR3 comprises 15 residues. Per the germline V gene, CDR1 is KGHSH and CDR2 is LQKENI. J was trimmed by 2 bases and V by 6 bases; bases with no gene match: 6. The donor population consisted of healthy HIV-negative adults with no recent acute infections or vaccinations. Splitting the CD4+ cells yielded a CD45RA+ naive subset and a CD45RA-negative memory subset. A remark on this clone: Antigen unknown.

Deep-level running was used for the assay. The method was immunoSEQ multiplex PCR; TCRdb's version includes in-frame clones alone and lacks a portion of them. The sample has about 980,000 clones, over 60% seen once; the top ten hold roughly 1.5%. This clonotype originated in a man aged 18 to 30 in good health. Sequencing used memory CD4+ T cells sorted from blood. Stated subset: CD45RA-negative fraction. The rearrangement joins TRBV18 to TRBJ2-1; 8 nucleotides match TRBD1. CDR3 bases: TGTGCCAGCTCCCTTGGACAGGGCCCCTACAATGAGCAGTTCTTC. Its translation is CASSLGQGPYNEQFF.